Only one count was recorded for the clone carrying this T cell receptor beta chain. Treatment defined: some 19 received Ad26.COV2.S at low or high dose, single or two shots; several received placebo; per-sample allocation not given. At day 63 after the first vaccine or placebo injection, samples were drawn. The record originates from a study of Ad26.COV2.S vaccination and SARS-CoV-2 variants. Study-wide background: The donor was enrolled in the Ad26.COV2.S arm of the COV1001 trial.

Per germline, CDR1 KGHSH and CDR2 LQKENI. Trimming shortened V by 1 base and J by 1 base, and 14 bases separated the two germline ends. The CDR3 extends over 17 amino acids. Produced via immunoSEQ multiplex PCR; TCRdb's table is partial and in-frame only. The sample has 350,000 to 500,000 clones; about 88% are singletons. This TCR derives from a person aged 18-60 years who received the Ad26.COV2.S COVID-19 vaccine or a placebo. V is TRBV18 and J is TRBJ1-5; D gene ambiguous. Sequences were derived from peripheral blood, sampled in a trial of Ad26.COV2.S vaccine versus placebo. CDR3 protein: CASSPRNSPSSNQPQHF. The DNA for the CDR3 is TGTGCCAGCTCACCACGTAACAGTCCTAGCAGCAATCAGCCCCAGCATTTT.